Shown below are 6 T cell receptor beta chains from a single sample sequenced in a study of blood T cell repertoires in COVID-19. Clones were read by immunoSEQ multiplex PCR, and TCRdb kept only the in-frame ones, dropping some. This table has under 200,000 clones, 80% appearing once. Sequenced sample: PBMCs or T cells enriched from blood (not recorded which). The receptor set was obtained from a woman in her sixties or seventies who had recovered from COVID-19.

This clone came up once. V gene TRBV27 combines with J gene TRBJ1-6; D not certain. Germline lookup yields CDR1 MNHEY and CDR2 SMNVEV (reference sequence). The V gene lost 6 bases and the J gene lost 5 bases, with 8 bases spanning the gap. The CDR3 spans 13 residues. The CDR3 region is CASRRADNSPLHF. CDR3 coding DNA: TGTGCCAGCAGGAGGGCGGATAATTCACCCCTCCACTTT.

There are a few counts of this clone. The chain couples TRBV18 to TRBJ2-3; D ambiguous. Trimming pared 0 bases from V and 0 bases from J, leaving 7 bases between. The CDR3 covers 15 residues. Per germline, CDR1 KGHSH and CDR2 LQKENI. DNA of the CDR3: TGTGCCAGCTCACCACCGTTTCAGAGCACAGATACGCAGTATTTT. As protein: CASSPPFQSTDTQYF.

The rearrangement joins TRBV7-9 to TRBJ2-1; TRBD2 aligns across 8 bases. The germline V gene encodes CDR1 SEHNR and CDR2 FQNEAQ (reference sequence). The trim removed 5 bases at V and 9 bases at J, leaving 15 bases unmatched. The length of the CDR3 is 16 residues. The CDR3, as DNA: TGTGCCAGCAGCGCGCGACTAGCGATGATGGGGGGTGAGCAGTTCTTC. It specifies CASSARLAMMGGEQFF. Full variable domain (remainder filled in from reference TRBV7-9 and TRBJ2-1): DTGVSQNPRHKITKRGQNVTFRCDPISEHNRLYWYRQTLGQGPEFLTYFQNEAQLEKSRLLSDRFSAERPKGSFSTLEIQRTEQGDSAMYLCASSARLAMMGGEQFFGPGTRLTVL.

The chain combines TRBV5-8 with TRBJ2-3; 7 nucleotides line up with TRBD1. Trimming removed 6 bases from V and 2 bases from J; junction bases left unmatched: 9. CDR3 size: 15 residues. The germline CDR1 and CDR2 sequences are SGHTS and YDEGEE. The CDR3 DNA is TGTGCCAGCAACCCGAGGGGGCGTTACACAGATACGCAGTATTTT. Translation: CASNPRGRYTDTQYF.

This clone was seen repeatedly, ten times or more. This chain links TRBV7-9 with TRBJ2-1; 13 bases match TRBD2. In germline, CDR1 is SEHNR, CDR2 FQNEAQ (reference sequence). This CDR3 is built from 17 residues. V trimming: 5 bases; J trimming: 1 base; junction bases outside the gene matches: 5. The DNA of the CDR3 is TGTGCCAGCAGCCCCCGGACTAGCGGGGGTTCCTACAATGAGCAGTTCTTC. Its translation: CASSPRTSGGSYNEQFF.

The V gene is TRBV5-1, the J gene TRBJ1-2, with D possibly matching TRBD1 (6 bases). Deletions cut 4 bases from V and 8 bases from J, with 18 bases between. CDR1 and CDR2 from the germline V gene are SGHRS and YFSETQ. The CDR3 is made up of 14 amino acids. CDR3 loop: CASSPGGLQNGYTF. The CDR3 DNA reads TGCGCCAGCAGCCCGGGGGGCCTCCAGAACGGCTACACCTTC. Drawing the rest from reference TRBV5-1 and TRBJ1-2, the complete variable domain is KAGVTQTPRYLIKTRGQQVTLSCSPISGHRSVSWYQQTPGQGLQFLFEYFSETQRNKGNFPGRFSGRQFSNSRSEMNVSTLELGDSALYLCASSPGGLQNGYTFGSGTRLTVV.